This T cell receptor (beta chain) was identified in a study of cytomegalovirus exposure and HLA in healthy donors. Whole-study findings and limits: Sequencing artifact likely explains a cluster of highly shared sequence variants. V- and J-gene trimming in TCR beta was tied to a missense DCLRE1C variant by an analysis performed later. Certain indistinguishable V segments, among them TRBV6-2 and TRBV6-3, were excluded. Most TCR beta V segments were productive about 87% or about 30% of the time in an earlier analysis.

PCR used 60 Vbeta primers and 13 Jbeta primers. The repertoire was sequenced with immunoSEQ multiplex PCR; TCRdb's copy has only in-frame clones and lacks some. Among about 73,000 clones, 65% to 85% were seen once, and the ten largest hold 12%. The germline CDR1 and CDR2 sequences are MGHRA and YSYEKL. CDR3 length: 18 residues. V trimming: 4 bases; J trimming: 1 base; junction bases outside the gene matches: 4. Note on this clone: Antigen: not known.

The receptor was derived from a man between 65 and 79 years old in good health and CMV-seronegative. The chain is built from TRBV4-1 and TRBJ2-1; TRBD2 agrees at 16 bases. The sample taken for sequencing was PBMCs. CDR3 DNA sequence: TGCGCCAGCAGCCCGGGACTAGCGGGAGGGCCTTCCTACAATGAGCAGTTCTTC. This sequence encodes CASSPGLAGGPSYNEQFF.